This TCR beta chain was documented in a study of blood T cell repertoires in COVID-19 (dated by TCRdb to the early 2020s). For context, the study as a whole: Samples from collaborators originated in the United States, Italy and Spain and spanned both the acute and convalescent phases of COVID-19. The prospective study material was composed of cDNA or gDNA derived from T cells, B-cell-depleted T cells, or PBMCs. Subjects who had been exposed to COVID-19, were actively infected with it, or had recovered from it provided the deeply sampled blood TCRbeta repertoires that made up the dataset. The repertoires were made available in a free public database intended to serve as a resource for research on the immune response to SARS-CoV-2. Samples came from the ongoing ImmuneRACE study (first 160 participants) plus 1,254 subjects from 6 global collaborators. Nearly every sample came with metadata listing a de-identified subject ID, COVID-19 status, age in years and sex. Where HLA class I and class II types were available, the types were taken from metadata supplied by the sample provider, not from assay-based typing. General findings and caveats noted by the study authors: How much clinical and demographic metadata was included differed by source and by participant, and the metadata was provided uncurated.

TCRbeta CDR3 regions were amplified from genomic DNA using the immunoSEQ Assay, a bias-controlled multiplex PCR. The original pipeline was this. Within the assay, amplification of reference gene primers was used to estimate how many nucleated cells each sample contained. To quantify the absolute abundance of each unique TCRbeta CDR3 rearrangement, sequence reads were collapsed and filtered. Productive Simpson clonality was computed per sample as the square root of Simpson's diversity index over productive rearrangements. Here the immuneACCESS table is served through TCRdb, limited to in-frame sequences with V and J called. Missing clones are a known gap in these copies; in checked studies unresolved V genes cover under half, and the rest lacks a known reason. V and J calls and clone size are given by that table; D and trimming were obtained from the DNA. A total of 100,000 to 140,000 clones appear in this sample, around 82% of them only once. The top ten constitute roughly 4.3% of the sample.

Each collaborating institution followed its own protocols to collect whole blood in K2EDTA tubes. For TCRbeta analysis, collaborators shipped samples as frozen whole blood, isolated PBMCs, or DNA extracted from either of those sample types. CDR1 SGHRS and CDR2 YFSETQ were looked up in the germline V gene. The V and J ends are trimmed by 1 base and 4 bases, leaving 8 bases between them. The CDR3 sequence holds 13 residues, the cysteine and phenylalanine included. Just the 39-base CDR3 DNA is kept, in frame starting at base 1. Comment on this clone: This receptor's antigen is unknown. No much larger clonotype is one base removed from it; base qualities were not supplied.

The sequence came from a human donor in a cohort sampled during active COVID-19. The sequenced material came from peripheral blood. This chain is built from TRBV5-1 and TRBJ1-1; the D gene is not confidently resolved. CDR3 sequence: CASSLRGGTEAFF. The DNA is as follows: TGCGCCAGCAGCTTGCGGGGAGGCACTGAAGCTTTCTTT.